This T cell receptor beta chain is drawn from a study of cytotoxic CD8 clonotypes in ibrutinib-treated CLL. Study details: After median roughly 68 months, roughly 15 stayed in remission, approximately 12 progressed; responses about 24 partial, 2 complete. Productive templates per sample averaged nearly 260,000; productive rearrangements, about 89,000. General study results and limits: Clonality showed a rise at ibrutinib response that reversed toward baseline at progression. Clonality (at baseline) was higher than in age-matched healthy donors and tracked circulating CD8+ T-cell counts.

As concerns this clone: The antigen is undetermined.

Germline V gene data show CDR1 as LNHNV and CDR2 as YYDKDF (reference sequence). Trimming removed 1 base from V and 2 bases from J, with 9 bases in between. CDR3 size: 14 residues. Clones were sequenced by immunoSEQ multiplex PCR, and TCRdb holds only the in-frame ones, with some missing. The sample holds 300,000 or so clones, roughly 70% seen once. The TCR originated in a human donor with chronic lymphocytic leukemia. This chain connects TRBV15 to TRBJ2-7; D remains ambiguous. The specimen comprised PBMCs, sampled after 36 months of ibrutinib treatment. The CDR3 protein is CATSRGRRAYEQYF. The CDR3, as DNA: TGTGCCACCAGCAGAGGACGGAGAGCCTACGAGCAGTACTTC.